One sample yielded the 23 T cell receptor beta chains listed below, sequenced in a study of blood T cell repertoires in COVID-19. The data were produced by immunoSEQ multiplex PCR, yet TCRdb's version contains in-frame clones alone and is incomplete. The data hold about 190,000 clones, with about 83% observed a single time. The material sequenced was peripheral blood. The receptor set was obtained from a man aged 50 to 60 with active or convalescent COVID-19.

The J gene is TRBJ2-3, the V gene TRBV4-3; possible D gene TRBD2, 6 bases. The length of the CDR3 is 13 residues. The V gene lost 0 bases and the J gene lost 13 bases, with 14 bases spanning the gap. Germline loops: CDR1 LGHNA, CDR2 YSLEER. CDR3 bases: TGCGCCAGCAGCCAAGATTCGGAGGGATACAAGTATTTT. Protein: CASSQDSEGYKYF.

The chain joins TRBV11-2 to TRBJ2-5; D is possibly TRBD2 (5 bases). The CDR3 sequence is 14 residues long. V shed 1 base and J shed 5 bases, with 11 bases lying between them. Per germline, CDR1 SGHAT and CDR2 FQNNGV. The CDR3 protein is CASSLATPGETQYF. CDR3 in DNA: TGTGCCAGCAGCTTAGCTACCCCGGGGGAGACCCAGTACTTC.

The rearrangement joins TRBV28 to TRBJ2-3; D is possibly TRBD2 (5 bases). Germline loops: CDR1 MDHEN, CDR2 SYDVKM. Trimming left V 8 bases short and J 1 base short, with 19 bases between. The CDR3 totals 16 residues. CDR3 DNA: TGTGCCAGCGGACGAGCGGTACCTCTGGGCACAGATACGCAGTATTTT. It yields the protein CASGRAVPLGTDTQYF.

This rearrangement joins TRBV10-2 to TRBJ2-3; 10 bases align to TRBD2. Looked up from germline, CDR1 is WSHSY and CDR2 is SAAADI. The J segment lost 1 base and the V segment lost 5 bases, leaving 6 bases of the junction unmatched. CDR3 length equals 16 residues. The CDR3 DNA reads as TGCGCCAGCAGTTCTAGCGGGAGTACGGGCACAGATACGCAGTATTTT. Amino acid sequence: CASSSSGSTGTDTQYF.

This clone was detected only a few times. V gene TRBV27 combines with J gene TRBJ1-2; D possibly corresponds to TRBD1 (6 bases). Trimming took off 8 bases at V and 1 base at J, with 14 bases between the two ends. The germline V gene has CDR1 MNHEY and CDR2 SMNVEV (reference sequence). This CDR3 has 14 amino acids. CDR3 sequence reads: CASRPTGLNYGYTF. CDR3 in DNA: TGTGCCAGCCGACCGACAGGCCTTAACTATGGCTACACCTTC.

The rearrangement joins TRBV6-1 to TRBJ1-1, with D possibly being TRBD1 (5 bases). Germline CDR1 and CDR2: MNHNS and SASEGT. The V end lost 2 bases, the J end lost 4 bases, and 11 bases lay between the germline ends. CDR3 length: 14 residues. CDR3 sequence (DNA): TGTGCCAGCAGTGAATTATTGGGGGGCACTGAAGCTTTCTTT. This codes for CASSELLGGTEAFF.

J is TRBJ1-1 and V is TRBV4-1, with a possible D match to TRBD1 (5 bases). This CDR3 spans 15 amino acids. V lost 0 bases to trimming and J lost 5 bases, with 13 bases between them. Germline CDR1 MGHRA, CDR2 YSYEKL. CDR3 bases: TGCGCCAGCAGCCAAGATGCCCAGGGTGGAACTGAAGCTTTCTTT. Amino acids: CASSQDAQGGTEAFF.

The count of this clone is one. The genes are TRBV5-6 and TRBJ1-3; possibly TRBD1 for D (6 bases). Trimming took 0 bases from V and 0 from J, leaving 10 bases between them. This CDR3 is built from 16 residues. Per the germline V gene, CDR1 is SGHDT and CDR2 is YYEEEE. The CDR3 loop reads CASSLVGASSGNTIYF. Written as DNA, the CDR3 is TGTGCCAGCAGCTTGGTGGGGGCGAGCTCTGGAAACACCATATATTTT.

As DNA, the CDR3 is TGTGCCTGGAGAACTAGCGGTTCCGACCAACAGCAGTTCTTC. Translating gives CAWRTSGSDQQQFF. This chain connects TRBV30 to TRBJ2-1; 8 positions agree with TRBD2. This CDR3 is 14 amino acids long. V lost 3 bases and J lost 11; bases outside the gene matches: 12. Germline V gene sequence: CDR1 GTSNPN, CDR2 SVGIG (reference sequence).

This chain connects TRBV2 to TRBJ1-4; no firm D call. The CDR3 consists of 12 residues. Germline-derived CDR1 and CDR2 are SNHLY and FYNNEI. Trimming pared 4 bases from V and 5 bases from J, leaving 5 bases between. The CDR3 here is CASSVGNEKLFF. DNA for the CDR3: TGTGCCAGCAGTGTTGGCAATGAAAAACTGTTTTTT.

The rearrangement joins TRBV19 to TRBJ1-4; no definite D call. The ends were cut back, 5 bases at V and 5 bases at J, with 18 bases in the middle. The CDR3 contains 16 residues. Germline V gives CDR1 LNHDA, CDR2 SQIVND (reference sequence). CDR3 bases: TGTGCCAGTAGTCCCCTCTCACAGAGCTCCAATGAAAAACTGTTTTTT. Its translation is CASSPLSQSSNEKLFF.

This chain links TRBV11-2 with TRBJ2-7; D perhaps matches TRBD1 (6 bases). Trimming took off 0 bases at V and 4 bases at J, with 19 bases between the two ends. Germline lookup yields CDR1 SGHAT and CDR2 FQNNGV. This CDR3 is 17 amino acids long. CDR3 nucleotides: TGTGCCAGCAGCTTAGATGGATCCCCAGGGGTGGGGTACGAGCAGTACTTC. This gives the protein CASSLDGSPGVGYEQYF.

The chain carries TRBV9 and TRBJ2-7, with D unclear. From germline, CDR1 is SGDLS and CDR2 YYNGEE. This CDR3 has 16 amino acids. V shed 0 bases and J shed 0 bases, with 13 bases lying between them. CDR3 region: CASSVGAGESSYEQYF. The DNA for the CDR3 is TGTGCCAGCAGCGTAGGCGCAGGCGAAAGCTCCTACGAGCAGTACTTC.

The CDR3 reads CASSYPTSGGFPYEQYF. CDR3 DNA sequence: TGTGCCAGCAGTTACCCCACTAGCGGGGGGTTTCCCTACGAGCAGTACTTC. V is TRBV6-2 or TRBV6-3 and J is TRBJ2-7, with TRBD2 matching over 12 bases. Germline V lookup: CDR1 MNHEY, CDR2 SVGEGT. This CDR3 has 17 amino acids. With 2 bases clipped from V and 2 bases from J, the junction kept 7 bases outside the gene matches.

The chain couples TRBV28 to TRBJ2-5; D unclear. Germline V gene sequence: CDR1 MDHEN, CDR2 SYDVKM. Trimming took 4 bases from V and 3 from J, leaving 12 bases between them. The length of the CDR3 is 14 residues. The CDR3 spells CASSSKTWEETQYF. The CDR3 DNA follows: TGTGCCAGCAGTTCCAAGACATGGGAAGAGACCCAGTACTTC.

The chain recombines TRBV19 with TRBJ2-2, with TRBD1 identical over 8 bases. Germline CDR1 is LNHDA and CDR2 is SQIVND (reference sequence). V was pared by 3 bases and J by 2 bases, with 5 bases of the junction left unmatched. This CDR3 region has 16 residues. The CDR3 here is CASSIDRGLNTGELFF. The CDR3 nucleotides read TGTGCCAGTAGTATCGACAGGGGTCTAAACACCGGGGAGCTGTTTTTT.

This chain joins TRBV9 and TRBJ1-4; the D gene is possibly TRBD1 (5 bases). The CDR3 covers 16 residues. The germline V gene has CDR1 SGDLS and CDR2 YYNGEE. Trimming cost V 3 bases and J 7 bases, with 19 bases left between them. CDR3 DNA sequence: TGTGCCAGCAGCGCCCCCGGGGGACTGGGGAGTGAAAAACTGTTTTTT. Amino acid sequence: CASSAPGGLGSEKLFF.

This clone was observed once. The chain has TRBV28 and TRBJ1-2; a possible D gene is TRBD1 (5 bases). CDR3 length: 16 residues. Germline V lookup: CDR1 MDHEN, CDR2 SYDVKM. V lost 2 bases, J lost 4 bases, and 17 bases lay in between. As DNA, the CDR3 is TGTGCCAGCAGTTTAATCACCTCCGGGGGAACCTATGGCTACACCTTC. Amino acids: CASSLITSGGTYGYTF.

The chain is built from TRBV7-2 and TRBJ1-2, with TRBD1 identical over 8 bases. Germline lookup yields CDR1 SGHTA and CDR2 FQGNSA. V lost 3 bases, J lost 0 bases, and 6 bases stayed unmatched. The CDR3 is 16 residues long. The CDR3 spells CASSLGQAITNYGYTF. DNA of the CDR3: TGTGCCAGCAGCTTGGGACAGGCGATAACTAACTATGGCTACACCTTC.

This clone has just one count. This chain uses TRBV19 with TRBJ1-5, with D perhaps TRBD1 (5 bases). The V end lost 3 bases, the J end lost 2 bases, and 11 bases lay between the germline ends. This CDR3 has 15 amino acids. Germline V gene sequence: CDR1 LNHDA, CDR2 SQIVND (reference sequence). In DNA form, the CDR3 reads TGTGCCAGTAGTATGAGCGGGGGAGGCAATCAGCCCCAGCATTTT. Its translation: CASSMSGGGNQPQHF.

The V gene is TRBV30, the J gene TRBJ1-2, with 9 bases aligning to TRBD1. Losses at the gene ends were 5 bases for V and 8 bases for J; bases not matched to a gene: 6. Germline loops: CDR1 GTSNPN, CDR2 SVGIG (reference sequence). CDR3 length: 12 amino acids. CDR3 nucleotides: TGTGCCTGGGGGGACAGGGCGGGCGGCTACACCTTC. Its protein is CAWGDRAGGYTF.

CDR3 sequence reads: CASSHTGKGLDTQYF. The CDR3 DNA sequence: TGTGCCAGCAGTCACACCGGGAAAGGACTAGATACGCAGTATTTT. J is TRBJ2-3 and V is TRBV28; maybe TRBD2 (5 bases). The CDR3 has 15 residues. V lost 5 bases to trimming and J lost 5 bases, with 17 bases between them. Germline V gives CDR1 MDHEN, CDR2 SYDVKM.

The chain recombines TRBV10-3 with TRBJ1-2, with 8 bases matching TRBD1. CDR1 ENHRY and CDR2 SYGVKD come from the germline V gene. CDR3 length: 13 residues. The junction had 1 base not matched to a gene; V was cut back by 2 bases and J by 5 bases. The CDR3 DNA is TGTGCCATCAGTGAGGACAGGGGTTATGGCTACACCTTC. Its protein is CAISEDRGYGYTF.